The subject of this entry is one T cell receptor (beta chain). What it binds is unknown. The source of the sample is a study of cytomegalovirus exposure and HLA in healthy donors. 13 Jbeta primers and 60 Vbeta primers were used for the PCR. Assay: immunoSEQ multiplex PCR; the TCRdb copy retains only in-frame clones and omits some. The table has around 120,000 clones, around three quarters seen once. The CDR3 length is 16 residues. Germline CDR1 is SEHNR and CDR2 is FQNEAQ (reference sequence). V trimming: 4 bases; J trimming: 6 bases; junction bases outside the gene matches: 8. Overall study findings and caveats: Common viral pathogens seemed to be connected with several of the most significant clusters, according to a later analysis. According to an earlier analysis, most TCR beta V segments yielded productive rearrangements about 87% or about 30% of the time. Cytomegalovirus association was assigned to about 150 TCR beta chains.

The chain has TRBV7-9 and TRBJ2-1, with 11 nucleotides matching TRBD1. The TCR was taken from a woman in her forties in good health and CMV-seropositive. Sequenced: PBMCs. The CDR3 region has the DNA TGTGCCAGCAGCTCGACACCGGGACAGGGGGTCAATGAGCAGTTCTTC. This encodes CASSSTPGQGVNEQFF. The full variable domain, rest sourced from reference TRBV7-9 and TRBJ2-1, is DTGVSQNPRHKITKRGQNVTFRCDPISEHNRLYWYRQTLGQGPEFLTYFQNEAQLEKSRLLSDRFSAERPKGSFSTLEIQRTEQGDSAMYLCASSSTPGQGVNEQFFGPGTRLTVL.